A selection of T cell receptor beta chains follows, all from one sample in a study of shared clonotypes between healthy human individuals. Some clones are missing from TCRdb's copy, which holds only in-frame ones; the method was immunoSEQ multiplex PCR. The repertoire holds around 2,000,000 clones, 90% to 95% seen once, with 0.13% in the top ten. The sample was naive CD4+ T cells sorted from blood. These receptor sequences come from a man younger than 30 in good health. Each CDR3 is given with its conserved first and last residue.

v_call cdr3_aa
TRBV5-6 CASSPVASGGAIEFF
TRBV6-1 CASSDWGSGELFF
TRBV7-2 CASSPKDTQYF
TRBV7-2 CASSLSRNEQFF
TRBV5-6 CASSGTLGQWYEQYF
TRBV4-3 CASSQVRGGTSTANEQFF
TRBV28 CASSLGRVETEAFF
TRBV29-1 CSVDPGVKGGYTF
TRBV29-1 CSVVMASYEQYF
TRBV6-1 CASRVQNYEQYF
TRBV7-9 CASSLTMGTETQYF
TRBV5-1 CASGGGFDYGYTF
TRBV9 CASSASGTSTDTQYF
TRBV5-1 CASSLDGGATYEQYF
TRBV6-6 CASSYSIQDYRLHF
TRBV28 CASSLPPTRTYEQYF
TRBV5-1 CASSFGLATDTQYF
TRBV11-3 CASSLVSGGYNEQFF
TRBV4-2 CASSQGQSSGANVLTF
TRBV7-2 CASSLTSGRALTDTQYF
TRBV5-1 CASSLDLGITEAFF
TRBV14 CASSRGQVGEKLFF
TRBV4-1 CASSQGSGMETQYF
TRBV7-2 CASSLVRGGYSPLHF
TRBV10-3 CAISESGGIANTGELFF
TRBV28 CASSSGPSYNEQFF
TRBV18 CASSLPFSFELFF
TRBV30 CAWVRTKAPEAFF
TRBV5-1 CASSPDTTNTEAFF
TRBV27 CASSLRTGSEAFF
TRBV7-9 CASSLGASVVQFF
TRBV29-1 CSVVGSYEQYF
TRBV18 CASSPLLVNEQFF
TRBV7-9 CASSFSNPRVAATDTQYF
TRBV9 CASSVVASGTDEQFF
TRBV18 CASSLRESPLHF
TRBV27 CASSRGGAEGYTF
TRBV5-1 CASSLGDIGELFF
TRBV6-1 CASTTSENTEAFF
TRBV5-1 CASSLAQFYGYTF
TRBV7-2 CASSTRGNYGYTF
TRBV10-3 CAISAGEGTDTQYF
TRBV6-5 CASSVDYPETQYF
TRBV6-5 CASSYGTGAHNEQFF
TRBV7-9 CASSPRGGEQDTQYF
TRBV9 CASSPGKANYGYTF
TRBV5-1 CASSGGSNTEAFF
TRBV11-2 CASSPGGPSTGELFF
TRBV4-1 CASSLETGTYAQHF
TRBV5-4 CASRRQPSGTIDNEQFF
TRBV5-4 CASSSRDRHTGELFF
TRBV10-1 CASSRDGSYEQYF
TRBV30 CASDWTTYEQYF
TRBV2 CASSPAGGRNQPQHF
TRBV4-3 CASSQRLAGVQYF